This is a list of T cell receptor beta chains from one sample in a study of CD8+ T cells in alopecia areata. This table comes from immunoSEQ multiplex PCR, and its TCRdb copy is limited to in-frame clones, with some not included. The sample consists of approximately 140,000 clones, around 86% of them appearing once. Sample: CD8+ T cells sorted from blood, taken at week 0. The source is a human donor with alopecia areata. Each CDR3 is given with its conserved first and last residue. Each record gives: clone size, V gene, D gene, J gene, CDR3 DNA, CDR3 protein. A D gene is named only where the DNA matches it firmly. The size field is filled for only some rows; it gives once, few, many or a size class.

>-|TRBV27|-|TRBJ1-5
TGTGCCAGCAGTTTCAATCCAGTCAATCAGCCCCAGCATTTT
CASSFNPVNQPQHF
>-|TRBV29-1|-|TRBJ2-3
TGCAGCGTTGAGGACGGCCAGGTGTTTGATACGCAGTATTTT
CSVEDGQVFDTQYF
>-|TRBV7-8|-|TRBJ2-7
TGTGCCAGCAGCTTAGCGTTCCGGGACGCCTACGAGCAGTACTTC
CASSLAFRDAYEQYF
>-|TRBV4-1|TRBD2|TRBJ2-7
TGCGCCAGCAGCCAAGTCAGCGGGAGCTCCTACGAGCAGTACTTC
CASSQVSGSSYEQYF
>-|TRBV11-2|TRBD2|TRBJ2-1
TGTGCCAGCAGCTATAGCGGGAGTTCCTACAATGAGCAGTTCTTC
CASSYSGSSYNEQFF
>-|TRBV25-1|-|TRBJ2-1
TGTGCCAGCAGTGATTCAGGCAGGGAAACCTACAATGAGCAGTTCTTC
CASSDSGRETYNEQFF
>-|TRBV9|TRBD2|TRBJ2-3
TGTGCCAGCAGCGTAGCGGGAGGGGGAGATACGCAGTATTTT
CASSVAGGGDTQYF
>-|TRBV5-4|TRBD2|TRBJ2-7
TGTGCCAGCAGCTTGGAAGCGGGGAATTACGAGCAGTACTTC
CASSLEAGNYEQYF
>-|TRBV30|TRBD2|TRBJ2-1
TGTGCCTGGAGTGTACCAGCGGGGGGTCATAATGAGCAGTTCTTC
CAWSVPAGGHNEQFF
>-|TRBV4-1|-|TRBJ1-1
TGCGCCAGCAGCCCAGCTAACGGACTAAATCCAGACACTGAAGCTTTCTTT
CASSPANGLNPDTEAFF
>-|TRBV7-9|-|TRBJ2-1
TGTGCCAGCAGCTTAGAGGACAGCTACAATGAGCAGTTCTTC
CASSLEDSYNEQFF
>-|TRBV29-1|-|TRBJ2-7
TGCAGCGCGTCGGACAGCTACGAGCAGTACTTC
CSASDSYEQYF
>-|TRBV4-1|-|TRBJ2-1
TGCGCCAGCAGCCAAGAGGGGTACGTAGGTGAGCAGTTCTTC
CASSQEGYVGEQFF
>-|TRBV29-1|-|TRBJ2-7
TGCAGCGCCGCCAGTGGGGTAGGCGAGCAGTACTTC
CSAASGVGEQYF
>-|TRBV11-2|TRBD1|TRBJ2-7
TGTGCCAGCAGCTACCCCGGACAGGCTACCTACGAGCAGTACTTC
CASSYPGQATYEQYF
>-|TRBV7-8|-|TRBJ1-5
TGTGCCAGCAGCTTAGCCCAGGGGACCCAGCCCCAGCATTTT
CASSLAQGTQPQHF
>-|TRBV7-6|TRBD1|TRBJ2-7
TGTGCCAGCAGCCCCGGGGACAGGGGTTACGAGCAGTACTTC
CASSPGDRGYEQYF
>once|TRBV29-1|-|TRBJ2-3
TGCAGCGTTGTAGGGGGGGCCAGCACAGATACGCAGTATTTT
CSVVGGASTDTQYF
>-|TRBV7-9|-|TRBJ1-6
TGTGCCAGCAGCTCAGAGGGGGGGGTTAATTCACCCCTCCACTTT
CASSSEGGVNSPLHF
>-|TRBV9|-|TRBJ2-7
TGTGCCAGCAGCCCCGGGGGCGAGCAGTACTTC
CASSPGGEQYF
>-|TRBV4-2|-|TRBJ1-1
TGTGCCAGCAGGACAGGTGTTGAAGCTTTCTTT
CASRTGVEAFF
>-|TRBV25-1|-|TRBJ2-1
TGTGCCAGCAGTGAATTCGAGCTAAACAATGAGCAGTTCTTC
CASSEFELNNEQFF
>-|TRBV27|TRBD2|TRBJ2-3
TGTGCCAGCACCAGCGGGAGGGCCGGTACGCAGTATTTT
CASTSGRAGTQYF
>few|TRBV7-9|-|TRBJ1-1
TGTGCCAGCAGCCCGTCGATTCTGAACACTGAAGCTTTCTTT
CASSPSILNTEAFF
>-|TRBV29-1|-|TRBJ1-2
TGCAGCGTGAACGGACAGACTAACTATGGCTACACCTTC
CSVNGQTNYGYTF
>-|TRBV29-1|TRBD1|TRBJ2-7
TGCAGCGTCGACAGGGGGATAGGCTACGAGCAGTACTTC
CSVDRGIGYEQYF
>once|TRBV9|-|TRBJ2-1
TGTGCCAGCAGCGTAGGTTTCTGGGACAATGAGCAGTTCTTC
CASSVGFWDNEQFF
>-|TRBV29-1|-|TRBJ2-3
TGCAGCGTTGAAGATATGAGGACGGCAGATACGCAGTATTTT
CSVEDMRTADTQYF
>-|TRBV5-1|-|TRBJ1-1
TGCGCCAGCAGCTTGGCATTTAACACTGAAGCTTTCTTT
CASSLAFNTEAFF
>-|TRBV27|-|TRBJ1-1
TGTGCCAGCAGTTTAAGCCTTGGGGGTACTGAAGCTTTCTTT
CASSLSLGGTEAFF
>-|TRBV5-1|TRBD2|TRBJ2-1
TGCGCCAGCAGCTTGGTGTGGGCTAGCGGGAGGACAAAGGGAAATGAGCAGTTCTTC
CASSLVWASGRTKGNEQFF
>-|TRBV5-1|TRBD1|TRBJ1-5
TGCGCAGAGGACAGGGAGCGGAATCAGCCCCAGCATTTT
CAEDRERNQPQHF
>-|TRBV15|-|TRBJ2-7
TGTGCCACCAGCACCGGACATTTTGTGTACGAGCAGTACTTC
CATSTGHFVYEQYF
>-|TRBV6-1|-|TRBJ2-1
TGTGCCAGCAGTGAAGAAGGTATTATCAGCTCCTACAATGAGCAGTTCTTC
CASSEEGIISSYNEQFF
>-|TRBV9|TRBD1|TRBJ2-1
TGTGCCAGCAGCCATGGACAGGCCGAGCAGTTCTTC
CASSHGQAEQFF
>-|TRBV6-1|-|TRBJ2-3
TGTGCCAGCAGTCCCCTCGAATCCACAGATACGCAGTATTTT
CASSPLESTDTQYF
>-|TRBV18|TRBD2|TRBJ2-2
TGTGCCAGCTCATCTAGACGGGGACTAGATTTGTCGAACACCGGGGAGCTGTTTTTT
CASSSRRGLDLSNTGELFF
>-|TRBV2|-|TRBJ2-3
TGTGCCCTCCTCTCGGGCCAGCCGGGACCCAGCACAGATACGCAGTATTTT
CALLSGQPGPSTDTQYF
>-|TRBV30|TRBD1|TRBJ1-1
TGTGCCTGGACCCTAGGACAGGGGGCGACTGAAGCTTTCTTT
CAWTLGQGATEAFF
>-|TRBV25-1|-|TRBJ1-2
TGTGCCAGCAGTGACTGGGACAAGACTAACTATGGCTACACCTTC
CASSDWDKTNYGYTF
>-|TRBV9|TRBD1|TRBJ2-1
TGTGCCAGCAGCGAATGGGACAGTTACAATGAGCAGTTCTTC
CASSEWDSYNEQFF
>-|TRBV25-1|TRBD1|TRBJ1-2
TGTGCCAGCAGCGCCGGGACAGGGAGGTTGAATGGCTACACCTTC
CASSAGTGRLNGYTF
>-|TRBV29-1|-|TRBJ2-7
TGCAGCGGCGAGGACAGCTCCTACGAGCAGTACTTC
CSGEDSSYEQYF
>-|TRBV7-2|-|TRBJ2-4
TGTGCCAGCAGCCCTAATGGAGGGGACAACATTCAGTACTTC
CASSPNGGDNIQYF
>-|TRBV11-2|TRBD2|TRBJ2-3
TGTGCCAGCAGCTTAGCCGGCGGGAGGTTTTCTAGCACAGATACGCAGTATTTT
CASSLAGGRFSSTDTQYF